This T cell receptor beta chain appears in the sequencing data of a study of blood T cell repertoires in COVID-19. Details on this clone: A junction boundary mismatches the germline segment, possibly from a read error.

TCRdb's copy holds only in-frame clones and misses some; the assay was immunoSEQ multiplex PCR. The sample includes 150,000 to 200,000 clones, 70% to 80% of them seen just once. The CDR3 is made up of 15 amino acids. Germline CDR1 and CDR2: SEHNR and FQNEAQ (reference sequence). Sequencing was carried out using peripheral blood. The receptor was isolated from a woman in her thirties or forties with COVID-19, enrolled during active disease. The rearrangement uses TRBV7-9 and TRBJ1-4, with 8 nucleotides matching TRBD1. CDR3 coding DNA: TGCGCCAGCAGCTTTCAGGGCAGGGGGCATGAAAAACTGTTTTTT. Its protein is CASSFQGRGHEKLFF.